Below are 21 T cell receptor beta chains sequenced from a single sample in a study of T cells of healthy individuals (dated by TCRdb to the late 2010s). The method behind the library was 5' RACE. Sequencer: Illumina MiSeq. The public reads were quality trimmed at Q25 with fastp and then assembled into clones with MiXCR by TCRdb, keeping productive beta chains. A single entry per CDR3 protein holds the most common genes and DNA from its merged rows. The sample includes 50,000 to 55,000 distinct CDR3 sequences, with over 12% observed a single time. In total, the top ten clones hold around 16% of the sample. The source of these receptors is a human donor in good health.

This sequence joins TRBV20-1 and TRBJ2-5; 13 positions match TRBD2. CDR1 DFQATT and CDR2 SNEGSKA come from the germline V gene (reference sequence). This CDR3 region has 15 residues. The J segment lost 5 bases and the V segment lost 0 bases, leaving 3 bases of the junction unmatched. CDR3 region: CSARDRTSGSETQYF. CDR3 coding DNA: TGCAGTGCTAGAGATAGGACTAGCGGGAGCGAGACCCAGTACTTC.

The chain combines TRBV11-3 with TRBJ2-3; a possible D gene is TRBD2 (6 bases). Germline CDR1 is SGHNT and CDR2 is YENEEA. The CDR3 is 11 amino acids. V dropped 8 bases and J dropped 4 bases, with 7 bases sitting between them. DNA for the CDR3: TGTGCCAGCGGCGGGGCAGATACGCAGTATTTT. This sequence encodes CASGGADTQYF.

This clonotype has at least ten counts. The chain is built from TRBV25-1 and TRBJ2-7, with unresolved D. CDR1 MGHDK and CDR2 SYGVNS come from the germline V gene. The V end lost 2 bases, the J end lost 0 bases, and 8 bases lay between the germline ends. The CDR3 is 14 amino acids. Here the CDR3 reads CASSEPRYSYEQYF. CDR3 nucleotide sequence: TGTGCCAGCAGTGAACCCAGGTACTCCTACGAGCAGTACTTC.

This clonotype has at least ten counts. V and J are TRBV4-3 and TRBJ2-7; 11 positions agree with TRBD1. Germline values: CDR1 LGHNA, CDR2 YSLEER. V shed 3 bases, J shed 2 bases, and the junction held 3 bases outside the gene matches. CDR3 length: 15 amino acids. CDR3 region: CASSHEGQGAYEQYF. CDR3 DNA sequence: TGCGCCAGCAGCCACGAGGGACAGGGGGCCTACGAGCAGTACTTC.

This clonotype has more than one count but fewer than ten. This chain uses TRBV11-2 with TRBJ2-2, with D perhaps being TRBD1 or TRBD2 (6 bases each). Germline assignment: CDR1 SGHAT and CDR2 FQNNGV. The V and J ends lost 3 bases and 5 bases respectively, with 10 bases between them. The CDR3 loop spans 14 amino acids. The CDR3 DNA is TGTGCCAGCAGCTTGGAGGGGGTGACCGGGGAGCTGTTTTTT. Encoded protein: CASSLEGVTGELFF.

This clonotype was recorded at least ten times. The genes are TRBV24-1 and TRBJ1-1; maybe TRBD1 (5 bases). Germline CDR1 is KGHDR and CDR2 is SFDVKD. The V end lost 0 bases, the J end lost 3 bases, and 10 bases lay between the germline ends. This CDR3 has 15 amino acids. This CDR3 reads CATSDLQTVDTEAFF. CDR3 bases: TGTGCCACCAGTGATTTGCAGACAGTCGACACTGAAGCTTTCTTT.

This clonotype was counted ten times or more. The chain employs TRBV2 and TRBJ1-2, with a weak D call TRBD1 (6 bases). Germline CDR1 reads SNHLY; CDR2 reads FYNNEI. The germline V and J ends were trimmed by 7 bases and 0 bases, with 15 bases remaining between them. The CDR3 loop spans 15 amino acids. The CDR3 coding sequence is TGTGCCAGCATCGACTCCAGGGGAGCTAACTATGGCTACACCTTC. Translation gives CASIDSRGANYGYTF.

This clonotype came up once. A much larger clone lies one base from this, so it may be a read error. The gene calls are TRBV19 and TRBJ1-2; D gene uncertain. Germline CDR1 and CDR2: LNHDA and SQIVND (reference sequence). This CDR3 spans 13 amino acids. CDR3 sequence: CASSIEKNYGYNF. The DNA of the CDR3 is TGTGCCAGTAGTATAGAGAAGAACTATGGCTACAACTTC.

The chain combines TRBV19 with TRBJ1-5, with 9 bases fitting TRBD1. The J segment lost 3 bases and the V segment lost 6 bases, leaving 18 bases of the junction unmatched. Germline V gene data show CDR1 as LNHDA and CDR2 as SQIVND (reference sequence). CDR3 length equals 19 residues. CDR3 loop: CASRPARDRVFNFNQPQHF. CDR3 coding DNA: TGTGCCAGTAGGCCCGCCCGGGACAGGGTTTTTAATTTCAATCAGCCCCAGCATTTT.

V and J are TRBV7-7 and TRBJ2-1; 10 bases align to TRBD1. The CDR3 extends over 16 amino acids. Per germline, CDR1 SSHAT and CDR2 FNYEAQ (reference sequence). With 4 bases clipped from V and 2 bases from J, the junction kept 5 bases outside the gene matches. In DNA form, the CDR3 reads TGTGCCAGCAGCTCTATAGGACAGGGGGCCTACAATGAGCAGTTCTTC. Its protein is CASSSIGQGAYNEQFF.

This clonotype was recorded at least ten times. V and J are TRBV3-1 and TRBJ1-6; D not certain. The V gene's germline CDR1 is LGHDT and CDR2 YNNKEL (reference sequence). This CDR3 spans 15 amino acids. Trimming left V 0 bases short and J 8 bases short, with 11 bases between. The CDR3: CASSQESKVDSPLHF. In DNA form, the CDR3 reads TGTGCCAGCAGCCAAGAGTCGAAGGTGGATTCACCCCTCCACTTT.

This clonotype came up a few times. The V call is TRBV12-5, the J call TRBJ2-1; 7 nucleotides align to TRBD1. The CDR3 extends over 16 amino acids. J gave up 8 bases and V 1 base, and 11 bases lay outside the gene matches. Looked up from germline, CDR1 is LGHNT and CDR2 is FRNRAP. CDR3: CASGLGPGGGIDEQFF. In DNA form, the CDR3 reads TGTGCTAGTGGTTTGGGTCCAGGGGGTGGTATAGATGAGCAGTTCTTC.

Comment on this clonotype: The junction departs from the called germline gene at one end, perhaps through a read error. V is TRBV7-2 and J is TRBJ2-7; tentative D call: TRBD1 (5 bases). CDR3 size: 14 residues. CDR1 and CDR2 (germline): SGHTA, FQGNSA. The CDR3 is CARSLWGLLYEQYF. The CDR3 nucleotides are TGTGCCCGCAGCTTATGGGGCCTCCTCTACGAGCAGTACTTC.

V gene TRBV5-6 combines with J gene TRBJ2-7; 10 nucleotides align to TRBD1. Germline V CDR1 and CDR2: SGHDT, YYEEEE. There are 15 residues in the CDR3. V shed 0 bases, J shed 3 bases, and the junction held 3 bases outside the gene matches. CDR3 DNA sequence: TGTGCCAGCAGCTTGGTGGGGACAGGGGTCTACGAGCAGTACTTC. Translation gives CASSLVGTGVYEQYF.

This clonotype was observed many times. The gene calls are TRBV29-1 and TRBJ2-1; the match to TRBD2 covers 10 bases. Germline V gene data show CDR1 as SQVTM and CDR2 as ANQGSEA. CDR3 length: 14 amino acids. V shed 7 bases, J shed 3 bases, and the junction held 6 bases outside the gene matches. In DNA, the CDR3 is TGCAGCGGGAAAGGACTAGCGGTCTACAATGAGCAGTTCTTC. Amino acids: CSGKGLAVYNEQFF.

This clonotype is labeled as medium-sized (0.01 to 0.1%). The J gene is TRBJ2-7, the V gene TRBV24-1, with unresolved D. This CDR3 comprises 13 residues. The germline CDR1 and CDR2 sequences are KGHDR and SFDVKD. V was trimmed by 7 bases and J by 0 bases, leaving 9 bases between them. CDR3 nucleotide sequence: TGTGCCACCAGCCCGGGTAACTCCTACGAGCAGTACTTC. It codes for CATSPGNSYEQYF.

This clonotype was counted at least ten times. This sequence joins TRBV12-3 or TRBV12-4 and TRBJ1-2, with D perhaps TRBD1 (5 bases). The germline V and J ends were trimmed by 8 bases and 2 bases, with 15 bases remaining between them. The CDR3 sequence is 14 residues long. In DNA, the CDR3 is TGTGCCAGCCGGAGGTGGGAGGGGAACTATGGCTACACCTTC. It specifies CASRRWEGNYGYTF.

This chain connects TRBV10-3 to TRBJ2-3; D is possibly TRBD2 (6 bases). The CDR3 totals 12 residues. Trimming pared 6 bases from V and 5 bases from J, leaving 9 bases between. Germline values: CDR1 ENHRY, CDR2 SYGVKD. The CDR3 DNA reads TGTGCCATCAGGCGGGGCCAAGATACGCAGTATTTT. It is translated as CAIRRGQDTQYF.

This clonotype came up many times. The J gene is TRBJ2-1, the V gene TRBV7-9; D possibly corresponds to TRBD1 (6 bases). Trimming took off 1 base at V and 7 bases at J, with 11 bases between the two ends. The V gene's germline CDR1 is SEHNR and CDR2 FQNEAQ (reference sequence). This CDR3 region has 14 residues. For the CDR3, the DNA is TGTGCCAGCAGCTTAGAGGGGGTCGGGAATGAGCAGTTCTTC. It translates to CASSLEGVGNEQFF.

This clonotype turned up a few times. The chain is built from TRBV9 and TRBJ2-2, with D possibly TRBD1 on 5 matching bases. Germline V gene sequence: CDR1 SGDLS, CDR2 YYNGEE. Trimming shortened V by 3 bases and J by 2 bases, and 8 bases separated the two germline ends. The CDR3 sequence is 14 residues long. Written as DNA, the CDR3 is TGTGCCAGCAGCGGACAGAGAAACACCGGGGAGCTGTTTTTT. Protein product: CASSGQRNTGELFF.

The V and J genes are TRBV9 and TRBJ1-3; no clear D. CDR3 length equals 15 residues. V dropped 0 bases and J dropped 0 bases, with 7 bases sitting between them. Germline V gene data show CDR1 as SGDLS and CDR2 as YYNGEE. CDR3 bases: TGTGCCAGCAGCGTAGGCAGCACCTCTGGAAACACCATATATTTT. It encodes CASSVGSTSGNTIYF. Supplemented by reference TRBV9 and TRBJ1-3, the full variable domain reads DSGVTQTPKHLITATGQRVTLRCSPRSGDLSVYWYQQSLDQGLQFLIQYYNGEERAKGNILERFSAQQFPDLHSELNLSSLELGDSALYFCASSVGSTSGNTIYFGEGSWLTVV.